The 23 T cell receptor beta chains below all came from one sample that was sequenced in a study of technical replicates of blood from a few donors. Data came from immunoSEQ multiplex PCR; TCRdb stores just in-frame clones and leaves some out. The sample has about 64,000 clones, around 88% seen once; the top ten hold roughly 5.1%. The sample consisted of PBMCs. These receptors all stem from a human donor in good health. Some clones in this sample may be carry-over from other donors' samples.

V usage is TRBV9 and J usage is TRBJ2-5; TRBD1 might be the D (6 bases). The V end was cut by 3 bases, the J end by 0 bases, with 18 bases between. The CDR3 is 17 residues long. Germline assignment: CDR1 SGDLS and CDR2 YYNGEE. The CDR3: CASSGHEGVFDQETQYF. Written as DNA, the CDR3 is TGTGCCAGCAGCGGCCACGAGGGGGTCTTCGACCAAGAGACCCAGTACTTC.

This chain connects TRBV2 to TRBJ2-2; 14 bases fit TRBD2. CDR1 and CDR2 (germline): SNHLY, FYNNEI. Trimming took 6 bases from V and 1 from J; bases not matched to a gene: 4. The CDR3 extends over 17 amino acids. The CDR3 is CASRGLAGVGNTGELFF. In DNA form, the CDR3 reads TGTGCCAGCAGGGGACTAGCGGGGGTCGGGAACACCGGGGAGCTGTTTTTT.

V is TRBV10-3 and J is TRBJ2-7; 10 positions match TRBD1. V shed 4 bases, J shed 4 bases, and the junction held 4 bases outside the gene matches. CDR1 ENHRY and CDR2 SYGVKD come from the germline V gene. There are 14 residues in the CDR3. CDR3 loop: CAISGPGQGYEQYF. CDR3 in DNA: TGTGCCATCAGTGGCCCGGGACAGGGGTACGAGCAGTACTTC.

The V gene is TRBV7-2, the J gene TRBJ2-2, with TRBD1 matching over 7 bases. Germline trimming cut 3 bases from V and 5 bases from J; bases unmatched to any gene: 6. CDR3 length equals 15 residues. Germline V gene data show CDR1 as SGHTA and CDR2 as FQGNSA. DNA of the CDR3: TGTGCCAGCAGCTTCGACAGGGCGAGGACCGGGGAGCTGTTTTTT. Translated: CASSFDRARTGELFF.

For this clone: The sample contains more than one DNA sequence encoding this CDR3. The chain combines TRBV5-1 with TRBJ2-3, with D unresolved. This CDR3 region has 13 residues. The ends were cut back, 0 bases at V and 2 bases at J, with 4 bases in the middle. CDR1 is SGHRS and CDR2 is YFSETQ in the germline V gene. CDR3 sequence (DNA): TGCGCCAGCAGCTTGGGCTACACAGATACGCAGTATTTT. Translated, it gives CASSLGYTDTQYF.

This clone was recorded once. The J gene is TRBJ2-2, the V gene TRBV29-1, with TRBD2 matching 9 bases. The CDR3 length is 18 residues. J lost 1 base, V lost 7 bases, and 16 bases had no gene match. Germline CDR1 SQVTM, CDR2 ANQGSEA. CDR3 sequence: CSARPIGGGGENTGELFF. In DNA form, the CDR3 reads TGCAGCGCCCGCCCAATAGGGGGCGGGGGGGAGAACACCGGGGAGCTGTTTTTT.

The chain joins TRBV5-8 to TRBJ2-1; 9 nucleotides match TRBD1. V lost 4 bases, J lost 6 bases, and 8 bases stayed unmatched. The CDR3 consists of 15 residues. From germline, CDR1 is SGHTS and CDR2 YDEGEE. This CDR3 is CASSAGQGWTNEQFF. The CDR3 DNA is TGTGCCAGCAGCGCCGGACAGGGGTGGACCAATGAGCAGTTCTTC.

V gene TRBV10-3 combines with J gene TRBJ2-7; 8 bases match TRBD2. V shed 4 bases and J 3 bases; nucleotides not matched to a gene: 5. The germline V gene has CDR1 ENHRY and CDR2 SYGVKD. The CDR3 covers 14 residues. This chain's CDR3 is CAISVLAESYEQYF. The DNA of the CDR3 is TGTGCCATCAGTGTACTAGCGGAGAGCTACGAGCAGTACTTC.

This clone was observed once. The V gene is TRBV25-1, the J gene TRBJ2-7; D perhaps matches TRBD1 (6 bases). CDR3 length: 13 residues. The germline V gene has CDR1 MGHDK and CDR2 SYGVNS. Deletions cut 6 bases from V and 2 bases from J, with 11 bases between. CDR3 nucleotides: TGTGCCAGCAGAACCCAGGGGACCTACGAGCAGTACTTC. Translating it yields CASRTQGTYEQYF.

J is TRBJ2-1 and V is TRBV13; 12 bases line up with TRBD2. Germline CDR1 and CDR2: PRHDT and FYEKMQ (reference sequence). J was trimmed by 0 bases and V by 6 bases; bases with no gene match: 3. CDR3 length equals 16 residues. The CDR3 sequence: CASRTSGGSSYNEQFF. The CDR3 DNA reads TGTGCCAGCAGAACTAGCGGGGGGAGCTCCTACAATGAGCAGTTCTTC.

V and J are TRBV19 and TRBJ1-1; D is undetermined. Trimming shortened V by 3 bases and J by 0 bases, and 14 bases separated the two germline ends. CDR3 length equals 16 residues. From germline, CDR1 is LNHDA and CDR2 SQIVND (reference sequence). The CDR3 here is CASSMQAGSLNTEAFF. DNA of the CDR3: TGTGCCAGTAGTATGCAAGCGGGCTCTTTGAACACTGAAGCTTTCTTT.

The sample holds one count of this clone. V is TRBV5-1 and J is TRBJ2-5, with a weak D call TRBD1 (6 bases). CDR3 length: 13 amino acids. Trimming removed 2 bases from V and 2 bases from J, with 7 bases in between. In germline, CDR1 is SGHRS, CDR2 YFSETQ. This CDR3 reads CASSLGQQETQYF. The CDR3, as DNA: TGCGCCAGCAGCTTAGGACAGCAAGAGACCCAGTACTTC.

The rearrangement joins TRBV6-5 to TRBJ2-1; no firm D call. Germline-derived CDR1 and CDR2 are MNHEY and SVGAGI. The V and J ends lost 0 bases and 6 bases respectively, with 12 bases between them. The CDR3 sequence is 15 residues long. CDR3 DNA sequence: TGTGCCAGCAGTTACTCGCAGACACCAGGCAATGAGCAGTTCTTC. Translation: CASSYSQTPGNEQFF.

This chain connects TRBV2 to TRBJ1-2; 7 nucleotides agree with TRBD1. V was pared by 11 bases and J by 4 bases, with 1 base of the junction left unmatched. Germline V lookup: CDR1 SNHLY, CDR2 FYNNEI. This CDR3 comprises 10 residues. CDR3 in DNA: TGTGCCCAGGGGGGCTATGGCTACACCTTC. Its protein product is CAQGGYGYTF.

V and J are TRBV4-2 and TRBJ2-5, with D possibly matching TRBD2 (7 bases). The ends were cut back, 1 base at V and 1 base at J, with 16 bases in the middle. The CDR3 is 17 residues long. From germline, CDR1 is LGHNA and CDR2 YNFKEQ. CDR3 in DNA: TGTGCCAGCAGCCAAGTCAGAGGGGGGGAGCGCCAAGAGACCCAGTACTTC. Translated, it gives CASSQVRGGERQETQYF.

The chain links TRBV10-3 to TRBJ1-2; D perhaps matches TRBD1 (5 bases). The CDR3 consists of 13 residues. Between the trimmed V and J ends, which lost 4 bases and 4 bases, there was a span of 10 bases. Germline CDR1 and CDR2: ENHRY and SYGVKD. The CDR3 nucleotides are TGTGCCATCAGTGCCCCCGACAGCTATGGCTACACCTTC. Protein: CAISAPDSYGYTF.

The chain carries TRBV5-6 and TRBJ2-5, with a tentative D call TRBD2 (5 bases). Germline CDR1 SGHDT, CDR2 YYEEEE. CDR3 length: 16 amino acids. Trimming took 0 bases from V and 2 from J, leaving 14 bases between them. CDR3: CASSLVWSTRQETQYF. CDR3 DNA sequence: TGTGCCAGCAGCTTGGTGTGGTCCACTAGACAAGAGACCCAGTACTTC.

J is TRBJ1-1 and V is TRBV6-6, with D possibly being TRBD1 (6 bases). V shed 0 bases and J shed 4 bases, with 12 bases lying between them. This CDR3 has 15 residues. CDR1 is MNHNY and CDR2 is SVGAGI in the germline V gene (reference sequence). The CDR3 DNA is TGTGCCAGCAGTTACTCTGAAACAGGGAGCACTGAAGCTTTCTTT. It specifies CASSYSETGSTEAFF.

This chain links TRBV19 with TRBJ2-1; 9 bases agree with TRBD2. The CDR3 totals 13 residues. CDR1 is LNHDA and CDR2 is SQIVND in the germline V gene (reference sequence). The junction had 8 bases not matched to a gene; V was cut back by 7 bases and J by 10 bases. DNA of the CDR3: TGTGCCAGTAAAGGCGGGGGGGCAAGGGAGCAGTTCTTC. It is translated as CASKGGGAREQFF.

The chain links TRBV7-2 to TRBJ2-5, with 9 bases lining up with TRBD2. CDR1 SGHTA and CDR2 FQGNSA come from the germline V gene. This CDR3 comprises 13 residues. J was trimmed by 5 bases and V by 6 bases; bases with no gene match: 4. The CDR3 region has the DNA TGTGCCAGCAGAGGGACTAGCATGGAGACCCAGTACTTC. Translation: CASRGTSMETQYF.

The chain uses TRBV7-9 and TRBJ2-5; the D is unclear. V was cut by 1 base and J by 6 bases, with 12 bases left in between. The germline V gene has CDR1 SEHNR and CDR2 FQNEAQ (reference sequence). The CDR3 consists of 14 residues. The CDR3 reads CASSLVSAVQTQYF. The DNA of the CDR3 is TGTGCCAGCAGCTTAGTGTCGGCGGTACAGACCCAGTACTTC.

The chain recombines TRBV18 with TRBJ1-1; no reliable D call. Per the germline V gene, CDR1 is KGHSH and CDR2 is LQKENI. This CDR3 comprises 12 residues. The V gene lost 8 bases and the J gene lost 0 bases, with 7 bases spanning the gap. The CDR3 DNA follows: TGTGCCAGCCTAACCCTGAACACTGAAGCTTTCTTT. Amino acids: CASLTLNTEAFF.

Here the CDR3 DNA reads TGTGCCAGCAGTTTAAAGGGACAGGCCATTTATCAGCAGTTCTTC. Translation: CASSLKGQAIYQQFF. V gene TRBV27 combines with J gene TRBJ2-1, with 8 bases aligning to TRBD1. Per germline, CDR1 MNHEY and CDR2 SMNVEV (reference sequence). The V and J ends lost 2 bases and 11 bases, in that order; junction bases with no gene match: 11. This CDR3 has 15 amino acids.